This is a list of T cell receptor beta chains from one sample in a study of cytomegalovirus exposure and HLA in healthy donors. The table came from immunoSEQ multiplex PCR; TCRdb's copy has only in-frame clones and leaves some out. The top ten hold around 3% of the sample, which has some 130,000 clones, roughly 80% seen once. Sequencing input: PBMCs. The source of these receptors is a woman aged 30 to 39 in good health and CMV-seropositive. CDR3s include the opening cysteine and the closing phenylalanine or tryptophan. The D gene is left open where the match is weak. Clone size is given for some rows only: seen once, a few or many times, or a class if the clone is expanded.

>.|TRBJ2-2|TRBV5-1|.
TGCGCCAGCAGCCTGCTTGAGTTAATAACCGGGGAGCTGTTTTTT
CASSLLELITGELFF
>TRBD2|TRBJ2-1|TRBV5-1|.
TGCGCCAGCTCGAGTTACGGTAGGGGGACTAGCTCCTACAATGAGCAGTTCTTC
CASSSYGRGTSSYNEQFF
>.|TRBJ2-7|TRBV4-1|.
TGCGCCAGCAGCACCACAGTCGTAACAATCTACGAGCAGTACTTC
CASSTTVVTIYEQYF
>TRBD1|TRBJ1-3|TRBV28|.
TGTGCCAGCAGCCCTGGGACAGTCAGCTCTGGAAACACCATATATTTT
CASSPGTVSSGNTIYF
>TRBD2|TRBJ2-7|TRBV25-1|few
TGTGCCAGCAATAGCGGGGGATTCTCCTACGAGCAGTACTTC
CASNSGGFSYEQYF
>.|TRBJ1-5|TRBV19|.
TGTGCCAGTAAAATGGGGCAGGGAGGGGATCAGCCCCAGCATTTT
CASKMGQGGDQPQHF
>.|TRBJ2-2|TRBV11-2|few
TGTGCCAGCAGCTTCGGACTTAGGGACGGGGAGCTGTTTTTT
CASSFGLRDGELFF
>.|TRBJ2-2|TRBV4-3|.
TGCGCCAGCAGCCTAGGGAGCGGTACCGGGGAGCTGTTTTTT
CASSLGSGTGELFF
>TRBD2|TRBJ2-7|TRBV13|few
TGTGCCAGCAGCGGAGGGACTAGCGGTCCTAACGAGCAGTACTTC
CASSGGTSGPNEQYF
>TRBD1|TRBJ2-2|TRBV7-9|.
TGTGCCAGCAGCTCGGGACAGGGAAACACCGGGGAGCTGTTTTTT
CASSSGQGNTGELFF
>TRBD1|TRBJ1-5|TRBV7-9|.
TGTGCCAGCAGCTTAGACAGGGGAGGAGGACAGCCCCAGCATTTT
CASSLDRGGGQPQHF
>TRBD1|TRBJ2-2|TRBV30|few
TGTGCCTGGAGATCGGACAGGCTCAACACCGGGGAGCTGTTTTTT
CAWRSDRLNTGELFF
>.|TRBJ2-2|TRBV2|.
TGTGCCACGAACAGGCTTCCCGGGGAGCTGTTTTTT
CATNRLPGELFF
>.|TRBJ1-2|TRBV28|once
TGTGCCAGCAGTTTTTCGGGGTTTGGCTACACCTTC
CASSFSGFGYTF
>TRBD1|TRBJ1-1|TRBV9|.
TGTGCCAGCAGCGTAGTCCCCACCCGGACAGGGAACACTGAAGCTTTCTTT
CASSVVPTRTGNTEAFF
>.|TRBJ2-3|TRBV7-9|few
TGTGCCAGCAGCTTTGGAGGGTTTAGCACAGATACGCAGTATTTT
CASSFGGFSTDTQYF
>TRBD2|TRBJ2-5|TRBV5-1|.
TGCGCCAGCAGCTTGGGATCGCTAGCGGGGTACCAAGAGACCCAGTACTTC
CASSLGSLAGYQETQYF
>TRBD2|TRBJ2-7|TRBV7-8|.
TGTGCCAGCACCGTGGGGGGGATCTACGAGCAGTACTTC
CASTVGGIYEQYF
>TRBD1|TRBJ2-1|TRBV7-3|.
TGTGCCAGCAGCACCTCGGGACAGGGGGCCTACAATGAGCAGTTCTTC
CASSTSGQGAYNEQFF
>.|TRBJ2-2|TRBV15|.
TGTGCCACCAGAAACACGCCGAACACCGGGGAGCTGTTTTTT
CATRNTPNTGELFF
>TRBD2|TRBJ2-1|TRBV10-3|.
TGTGCCATCAGTTCTAGCGGGGGATACTACAATGAGCAGTTCTTC
CAISSSGGYYNEQFF
>TRBD1|TRBJ1-1|TRBV5-1|few
TGCGCCAGCAGCTCCAGGACAGGGGGGAACACTGAAGCTTTCTTT
CASSSRTGGNTEAFF
>TRBD1|TRBJ1-6|TRBV6-5|.
TGTGCCAGCAGTTACCGTCCCGGACAGGATGATTCACCCCTCCACTTT
CASSYRPGQDDSPLHF
>TRBD1|TRBJ1-5|TRBV2|.
TGTGCCAGCAGTAGGGACAGGGGAGGCGGTCAGCCCCAGCATTTT
CASSRDRGGGQPQHF
>.|TRBJ1-5|TRBV5-5|.
TGTGCCAGCAGCCCCTCTCAGGGCCAAGATCAGCCCCAGCATTTT
CASSPSQGQDQPQHF
>.|TRBJ2-7|TRBV5-4|.
TGTGCCAGCAGCTTAGATGGGCCCTACGAGCAGTACTTC
CASSLDGPYEQYF
>.|TRBJ2-2|TRBV30|few
TGTGCCTGGAGGTCAGGGTCTAACACCGGGGAGCTGTTTTTT
CAWRSGSNTGELFF
>.|TRBJ2-2|TRBV28|.
TGTGCCAGCAGTGAGATCGGACTACTGAACACCGGGGAGCTGTTTTTT
CASSEIGLLNTGELFF
>TRBD1|TRBJ1-5|TRBV19|few
TGTGCCAGTAGTATGGGACAGGGTAATCAGCCCCAGCATTTT
CASSMGQGNQPQHF
>TRBD1|TRBJ2-5|TRBV29-1|.
TGCAGCGTTCGGGACAGGGTGATGAAAGAGACCCAGTACTTC
CSVRDRVMKETQYF
>.|TRBJ2-2|TRBV6-5|.
TGTGCCAGCAGCATGACAGGACCGAACACCGGGGAGCTGTTTTTT
CASSMTGPNTGELFF
>TRBD1|TRBJ2-7|TRBV27|.
TGTGCCAGCAGTTTTACCGACAGGGCAGAGCAGTACTTC
CASSFTDRAEQYF
>.|TRBJ2-1|TRBV7-3|few
TGTGCCAGCAGCCCTGGACACGCAAGCTCCTACAATGAGCAGTTCTTC
CASSPGHASSYNEQFF
>TRBD2|TRBJ2-2|TRBV9|few
TGTGCCAGCAGCGCCCGGGGGGGCCCAGCGAACACCGGGGAGCTGTTTTTT
CASSARGGPANTGELFF
>TRBD1|TRBJ1-2|TRBV5-1|.
TGCGCCAGCAGCGCATGGACAGGGCCGTATGGCTACACCTTC
CASSAWTGPYGYTF
>TRBD1|TRBJ2-3|TRBV5-1|.
TGCGCCAGCAGCTGGGGGACAGGGGGCATAGATACGCAGTATTTT
CASSWGTGGIDTQYF
>TRBD1|TRBJ1-5|TRBV7-9|.
TGTTCCAGCAGCTTAGGGAGGGGGCTCCCTCTTAGCAATCAGCCCCAGCATTTT
CSSSLGRGLPLSNQPQHF
>TRBD2|TRBJ2-7|TRBV28|.
TGTGCCAGCAAAACTAGCGGGGATACCGACCTGGAGCAGTACTTC
CASKTSGDTDLEQYF
>TRBD1|TRBJ2-7|TRBV29-1|once
TGCAGCGTTGAGTACCAGGGGGATTCCTACGAGCAGTACTTC
CSVEYQGDSYEQYF
>.|TRBJ2-6|TRBV5-1|.
TGCGCCAGCAGCTTGACAGGTCCATCTGGGGCCAACGTCCTGACTTTC
CASSLTGPSGANVLTF
>TRBD1|TRBJ2-5|TRBV9|.
TGTGCCAGCAGCCTCCTTTCAGGGGGAGAGCAGTACTTC
CASSLLSGGEQYF
>.|TRBJ1-1|TRBV7-9|.
TGTTCCAGCAGCTCACAGGGCCGGAACACTGAAGCTTTCTTT
CSSSSQGRNTEAFF
>TRBD2|TRBJ2-2|TRBV27|.
TGTGCCAGCAGTCCCTATGCGAGGGAGGGCACCGGGGAGCTGTTTTTT
CASSPYAREGTGELFF
>TRBD1|TRBJ2-3|TRBV28|.
TGTGCCAGCACTGGGTTGGGACAGTACACAGATACGCAGTATTTT
CASTGLGQYTDTQYF
>.|TRBJ1-1|TRBV7-9|.
TGTGCCAGCAGCTTACCGGACAGTAACACTGAAGCTTTCTTT
CASSLPDSNTEAFF
>.|TRBJ2-4|TRBV2|few
TGTGCCAGCAGTGAACTAGCCAAAAACATTCAGTACTTC
CASSELAKNIQYF
>.|TRBJ1-4|TRBV4-3|few
TGCGCCAGCAGCCTTTCGCCGCGGGTAGCTAATGAAAAACTGTTTTTT
CASSLSPRVANEKLFF
>.|TRBJ2-1|TRBV5-5|.
TGTGCCAGCAGCCCAATCAACAATGAGCAGTTCTTC
CASSPINNEQFF